These T cell receptor beta chains were read from a single sample in a study of blood T cells in healthy people across ages. TCRdb ran MiXCR on the 5' RACE reads and lists one entry per CDR3 protein. The profile shows more than 900,000 distinct CDR3 sequences, around 27% of them singletons. These data were also filed under a second study, of T cells of mothers and their children.

Sequences were obtained from blood. The receptor set was obtained from a girl aged 2-10 years in good health. CDR3s include the opening cysteine and the closing phenylalanine or tryptophan. The size entry is marked missing in some rows and otherwise reads once, few, many or a size class.

TRBV29-1,TRBJ2-7,11,-,CSAGLVYEQYF
TRBV14,TRBJ2-2,13,-,CASSRSKTGELFF
TRBV7-2,TRBJ1-1,14,-,CASIERRGFTEAFF
TRBV2,TRBJ1-3,17,few,CASSGGQGLGRGNTIYF
TRBV29-1,TRBJ2-7,16,few,CSVEDYKEGGFYEQYF
TRBV29-1,-,13,-,CSVLIATTYEQYF
TRBV4-3,TRBJ1-2,17,few,CASSQDLGSGGNYGYTF
TRBV4-3,TRBJ2-7,16,-,CASSLSLSTGSYEQYF
TRBV27,TRBJ1-2,16,-,CASSLLTGGADYGYTF
TRBV6-4,-,16,few,CASSPSGGDIQETQYF
TRBV7-3,TRBJ2-6,18,-,CASSSASTVSSGANVLTF
TRBV11-3,TRBJ2-3,16,-,CASSLGPGERTDTQYF
TRBV4-1,TRBJ1-1,15,once,CVSSQDRRLNTEAFF
TRBV7-2,TRBJ2-1,13,few,CASSFFLGNEQFF
TRBV13,TRBJ1-4,15,-,CASSPRTGGHEKLFF
TRBV9,TRBJ1-2,14,-,CASSVVPEENGYTF
TRBV3-1,-,16,-,CASSQPLGGQYNEQFF
TRBV5-1,TRBJ1-1,14,few,CASSWSGEDAEAFF
TRBV7-2,TRBJ2-3,16,-,CASSLEIGGYTDTQYF
TRBV28,TRBJ1-4,14,few,CASSLRGLGEKLFF
TRBV28,TRBJ1-5,16,-,CASIRLEDTNGGPQHF
TRBV7-6,-,15,-,CASRAGSGRENEQFF
TRBV9,TRBJ2-1,13,-,CASSEEGRNEQFF
TRBV29-1,TRBJ2-1,18,few,CSVEDPGQGSLSYNEQFF
TRBV6-2/TRBV6-3,TRBJ2-2,11,-,CASEAWRELFF
TRBV7-9,-,15,-,CASSSPSGPYNEQFF
TRBV3-1,TRBJ2-5,16,-,CASSQADYTSQETQYF
TRBV11-2,TRBJ2-7,14,-,CASSLTAGGGEQYF
TRBV5-1,TRBJ2-2,15,-,CASSSARPNTGELFF
TRBV20-1,TRBJ2-7,12,few,CSARDLAGAAYF
TRBV27,TRBJ1-2,16,few,CASSPYPQDREYGYTF
TRBV20-1,TRBJ2-5,16,-,CSATGLAGGGEETQYF
TRBV13,TRBJ1-6,17,-,CASSLYAGRTDNSPLHF
TRBV20-1,TRBJ2-3,14,-,CSAFDRGRGDTQYF